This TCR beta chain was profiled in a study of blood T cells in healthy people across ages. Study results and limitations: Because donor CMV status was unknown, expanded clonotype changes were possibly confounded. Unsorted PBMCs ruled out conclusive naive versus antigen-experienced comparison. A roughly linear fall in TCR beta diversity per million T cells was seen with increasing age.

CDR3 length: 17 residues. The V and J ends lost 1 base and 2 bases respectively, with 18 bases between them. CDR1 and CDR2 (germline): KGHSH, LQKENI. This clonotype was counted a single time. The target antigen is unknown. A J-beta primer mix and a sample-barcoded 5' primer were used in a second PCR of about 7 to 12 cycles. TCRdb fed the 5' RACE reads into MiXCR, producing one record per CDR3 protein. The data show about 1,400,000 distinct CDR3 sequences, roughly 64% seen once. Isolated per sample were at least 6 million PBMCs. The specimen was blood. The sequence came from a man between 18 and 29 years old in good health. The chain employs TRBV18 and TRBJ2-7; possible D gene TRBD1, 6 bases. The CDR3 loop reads CASSPLGTPEPTYEQYF. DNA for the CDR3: TGTGCCAGCTCACCACTCGGGACACCCGAACCAACCTACGAGCAGTACTTC.